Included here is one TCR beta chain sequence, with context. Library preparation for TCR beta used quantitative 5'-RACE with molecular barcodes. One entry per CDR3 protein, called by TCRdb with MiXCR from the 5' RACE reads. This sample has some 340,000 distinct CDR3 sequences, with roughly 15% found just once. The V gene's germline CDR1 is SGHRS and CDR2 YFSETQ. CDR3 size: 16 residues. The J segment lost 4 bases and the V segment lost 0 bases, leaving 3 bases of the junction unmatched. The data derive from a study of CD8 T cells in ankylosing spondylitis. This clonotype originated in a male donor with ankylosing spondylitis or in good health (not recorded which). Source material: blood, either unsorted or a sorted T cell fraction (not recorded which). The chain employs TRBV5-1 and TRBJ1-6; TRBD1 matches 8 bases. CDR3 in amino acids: CASSLETGGYNSPLHF. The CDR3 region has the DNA TGCGCCAGCAGCTTGGAAACAGGGGGGTATAATTCACCCCTCCACTTT.